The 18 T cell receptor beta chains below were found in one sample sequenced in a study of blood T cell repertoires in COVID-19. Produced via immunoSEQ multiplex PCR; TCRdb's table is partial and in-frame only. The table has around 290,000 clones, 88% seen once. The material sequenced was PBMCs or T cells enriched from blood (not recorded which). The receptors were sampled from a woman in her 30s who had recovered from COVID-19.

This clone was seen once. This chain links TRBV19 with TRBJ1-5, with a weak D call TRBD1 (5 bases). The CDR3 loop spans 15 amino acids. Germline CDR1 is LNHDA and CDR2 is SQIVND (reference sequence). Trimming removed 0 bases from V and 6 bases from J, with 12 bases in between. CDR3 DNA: TGTGCCAGTAGTATAGAGGAGGGGATGGGTCAGCCCCAGCATTTT. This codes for CASSIEEGMGQPQHF. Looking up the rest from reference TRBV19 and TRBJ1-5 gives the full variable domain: DGGITQSPKYLFRKEGQNVTLSCEQNLNHDAMYWYRQDPGQGLRLIYYSQIVNDFQKGDIAEGYSVSREKKESFPLTVTSAQKNPTAFYLCASSIEEGMGQPQHFGDGTRLSIL.

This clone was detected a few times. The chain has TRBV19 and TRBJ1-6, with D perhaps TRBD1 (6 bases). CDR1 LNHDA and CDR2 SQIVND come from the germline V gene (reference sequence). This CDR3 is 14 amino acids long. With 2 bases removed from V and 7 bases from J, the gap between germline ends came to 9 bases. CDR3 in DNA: TGTGCCAGTAGTATAACAGGGAGCAATTCACCCCTCCACTTT. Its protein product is CASSITGSNSPLHF. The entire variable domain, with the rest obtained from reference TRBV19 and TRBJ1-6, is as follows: DGGITQSPKYLFRKEGQNVTLSCEQNLNHDAMYWYRQDPGQGLRLIYYSQIVNDFQKGDIAEGYSVSREKKESFPLTVTSAQKNPTAFYLCASSITGSNSPLHFGNGTRLTVT.

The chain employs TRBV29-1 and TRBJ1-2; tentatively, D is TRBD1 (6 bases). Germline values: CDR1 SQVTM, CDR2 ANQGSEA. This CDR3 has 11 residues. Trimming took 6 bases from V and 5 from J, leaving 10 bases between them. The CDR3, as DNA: TGCAGCGTAGGGGGTCGGTATGGCTACACCTTC. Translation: CSVGGRYGYTF.

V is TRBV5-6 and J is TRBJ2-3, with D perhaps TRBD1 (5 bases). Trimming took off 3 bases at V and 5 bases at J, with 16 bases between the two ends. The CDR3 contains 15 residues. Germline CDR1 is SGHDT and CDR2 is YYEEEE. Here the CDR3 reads CASSSPGKLGDTQYF. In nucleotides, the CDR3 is TGTGCCAGCAGCTCACCAGGGAAATTAGGAGATACGCAGTATTTT.

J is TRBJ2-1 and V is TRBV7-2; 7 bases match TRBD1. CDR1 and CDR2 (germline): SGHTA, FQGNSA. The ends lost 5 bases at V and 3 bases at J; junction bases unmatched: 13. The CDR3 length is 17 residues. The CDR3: CASSKDRIPLGYNEQFF. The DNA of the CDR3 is TGTGCCAGCAGCAAGGACAGGATCCCGTTGGGCTACAATGAGCAGTTCTTC.

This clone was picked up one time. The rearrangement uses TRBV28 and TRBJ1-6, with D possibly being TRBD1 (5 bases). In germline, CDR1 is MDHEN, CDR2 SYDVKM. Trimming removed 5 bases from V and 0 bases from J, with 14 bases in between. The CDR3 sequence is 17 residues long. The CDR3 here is CASSPPRQSSYNSPLHF. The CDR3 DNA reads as TGTGCCAGCAGTCCACCCCGACAGAGCTCCTATAATTCACCCCTCCACTTT.

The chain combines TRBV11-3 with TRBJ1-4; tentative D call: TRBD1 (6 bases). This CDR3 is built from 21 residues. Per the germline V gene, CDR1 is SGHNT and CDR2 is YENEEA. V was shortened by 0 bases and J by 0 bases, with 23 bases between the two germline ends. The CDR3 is CASSLERRGGVRVPTNEKLFF. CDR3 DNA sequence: TGTGCCAGCAGCTTAGAACGTCGTGGGGGCGTTAGGGTGCCAACTAATGAAAAACTGTTTTTT.

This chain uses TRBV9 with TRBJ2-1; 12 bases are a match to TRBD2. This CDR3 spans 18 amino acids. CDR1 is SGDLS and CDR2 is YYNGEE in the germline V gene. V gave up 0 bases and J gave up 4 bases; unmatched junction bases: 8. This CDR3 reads CASSVVGGLAGIYNEQFF. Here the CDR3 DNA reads TGTGCCAGCAGCGTAGTTGGCGGACTAGCGGGGATTTACAATGAGCAGTTCTTC. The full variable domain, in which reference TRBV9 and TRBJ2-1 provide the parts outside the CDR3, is DSGVTQTPKHLITATGQRVTLRCSPRSGDLSVYWYQQSLDQGLQFLIQYYNGEERAKGNILERFSAQQFPDLHSELNLSSLELGDSALYFCASSVVGGLAGIYNEQFFGPGTRLTVL.

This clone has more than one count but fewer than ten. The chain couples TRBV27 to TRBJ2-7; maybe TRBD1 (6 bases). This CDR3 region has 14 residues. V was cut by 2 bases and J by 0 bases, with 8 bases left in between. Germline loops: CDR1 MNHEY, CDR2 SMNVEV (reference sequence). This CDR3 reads CASSLTGSSYEQYF. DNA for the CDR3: TGTGCCAGCAGTTTAACAGGGAGCTCCTACGAGCAGTACTTC.

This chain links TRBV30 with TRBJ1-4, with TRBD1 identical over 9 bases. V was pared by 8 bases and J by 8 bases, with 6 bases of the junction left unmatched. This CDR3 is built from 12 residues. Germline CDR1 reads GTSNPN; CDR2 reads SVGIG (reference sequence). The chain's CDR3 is CASDRGEEKLFF. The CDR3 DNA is TGTGCCAGTGACAGGGGGGAGGAAAAACTGTTTTTT. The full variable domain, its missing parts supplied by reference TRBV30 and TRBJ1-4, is SQTIHQWPATLVQPVGSPLSLECTVEGTSNPNLYWYRQAAGRGLQLLFYSVGIGQISSEVPQNLSASRPQDRQFILSSKKLLLSDSGFYLCASDRGEEKLFFGSGTQLSVL.

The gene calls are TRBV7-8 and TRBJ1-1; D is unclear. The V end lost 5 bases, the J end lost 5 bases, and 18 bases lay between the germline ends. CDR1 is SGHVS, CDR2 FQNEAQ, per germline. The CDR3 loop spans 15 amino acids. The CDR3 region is CASSPRVIGETEAFF. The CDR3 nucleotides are TGTGCCAGCAGCCCACGGGTAATCGGAGAGACTGAAGCTTTCTTT.

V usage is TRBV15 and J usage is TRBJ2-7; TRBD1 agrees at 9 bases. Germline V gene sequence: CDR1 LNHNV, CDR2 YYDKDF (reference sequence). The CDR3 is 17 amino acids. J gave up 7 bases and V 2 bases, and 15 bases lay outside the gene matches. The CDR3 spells CATSRRIISRTGEEQYF. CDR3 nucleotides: TGTGCCACCAGCAGAAGGATCATCTCGCGGACAGGGGAAGAGCAGTACTTC.

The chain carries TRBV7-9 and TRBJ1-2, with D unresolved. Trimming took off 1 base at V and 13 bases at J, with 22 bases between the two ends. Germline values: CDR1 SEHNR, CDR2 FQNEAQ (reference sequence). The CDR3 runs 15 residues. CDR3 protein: CASSLGRPARYGPTF. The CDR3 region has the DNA TGTGCCAGCAGCTTAGGCAGGCCCGCACGCTATGGTCCCACCTTC.

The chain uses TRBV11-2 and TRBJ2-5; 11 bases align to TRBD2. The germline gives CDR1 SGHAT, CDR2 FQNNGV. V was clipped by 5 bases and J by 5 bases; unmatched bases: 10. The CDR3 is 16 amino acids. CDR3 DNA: TGTGCCAGCAGCCCACGCGGACTAGCGGGCTGGGAGACCCAGTACTTC. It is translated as CASSPRGLAGWETQYF.

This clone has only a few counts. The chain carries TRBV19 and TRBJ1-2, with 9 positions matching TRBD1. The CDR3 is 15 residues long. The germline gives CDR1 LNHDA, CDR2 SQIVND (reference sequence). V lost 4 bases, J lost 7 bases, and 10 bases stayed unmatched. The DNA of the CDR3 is TGTGCCAGTAGTAGCCTGGGACAGGGATCGGGTGGCTACACCTTC. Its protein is CASSSLGQGSGGYTF.

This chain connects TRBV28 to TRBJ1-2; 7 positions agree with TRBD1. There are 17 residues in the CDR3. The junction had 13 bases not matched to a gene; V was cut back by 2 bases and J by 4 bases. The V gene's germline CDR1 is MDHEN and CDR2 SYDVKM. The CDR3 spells CASSLGFSLRQGYGYTF. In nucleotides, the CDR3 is TGTGCCAGCAGTTTAGGATTTTCGTTACGACAGGGCTATGGCTACACCTTC.

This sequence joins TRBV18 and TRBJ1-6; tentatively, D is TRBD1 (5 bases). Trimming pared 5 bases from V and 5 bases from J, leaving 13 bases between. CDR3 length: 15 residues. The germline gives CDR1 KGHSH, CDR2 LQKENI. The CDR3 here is CASSAQRGDNSPLHF. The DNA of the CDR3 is TGTGCCAGCTCAGCACAACGGGGGGATAATTCACCCCTCCACTTT. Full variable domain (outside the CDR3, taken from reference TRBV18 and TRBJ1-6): NAGVMQNPRHLVRRRGQEARLRCSPMKGHSHVYWYRQLPEEGLKFMVYLQKENIIDESGMPKERFSAEFPKEGPSILRIQQVVRGDSAAYFCASSAQRGDNSPLHFGNGTRLTVT.

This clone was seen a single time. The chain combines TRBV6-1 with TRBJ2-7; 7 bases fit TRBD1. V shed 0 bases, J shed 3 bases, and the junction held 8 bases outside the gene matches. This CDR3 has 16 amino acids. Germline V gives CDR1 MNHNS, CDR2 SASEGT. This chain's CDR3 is CASSEARGLPLYEQYF. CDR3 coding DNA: TGTGCCAGCAGTGAAGCGAGGGGGCTCCCTCTCTACGAGCAGTACTTC.